This section outlines one T cell receptor beta chain sequence together with its context. Its matching antigen is unknown. Time point here: week 5, during vaccination. Vaccinated patients received 300 ug of mutant IDH1 20-mer peptide per dose, with topical imiquimod. Assay: immunoSEQ multiplex PCR; the TCRdb copy retains only in-frame clones and omits some. The data contain tens of thousands of clones, 80% to 90% of them singletons. This CDR3 contains 15 residues. Per germline, CDR1 SEHNR and CDR2 FQNEAQ (reference sequence). V dropped 5 bases and J dropped 7; count of bases not matched to a gene: 11. This sample was taken from a study of a mutant IDH1 vaccine in newly diagnosed glioma. As for the study in general: Either 4-6 weeks after radiotherapy alone or alongside temozolomide, vaccination was begun. Prior therapy was radiotherapy, temozolomide, or both; most received both.

The study's findings and limits: Detectable vaccine-induced immune responses arose in around 93% of patients. Pseudoprogression looked unconnected to shifts in top peripheral T cell clonotypes.

The chain couples TRBV7-9 to TRBJ2-7; 10 positions agree with TRBD1. This sequence was found in a man aged 40-55 years with glioma. This sample comprised PBMCs, obtained from a glioma patient whose treatment included an IDH1 peptide vaccine. CDR3 in DNA: TGTGCCAGCAGCAACAGGGGACAGGGGTCGAGGGAGCAGTACTTC. This sequence encodes CASSNRGQGSREQYF.